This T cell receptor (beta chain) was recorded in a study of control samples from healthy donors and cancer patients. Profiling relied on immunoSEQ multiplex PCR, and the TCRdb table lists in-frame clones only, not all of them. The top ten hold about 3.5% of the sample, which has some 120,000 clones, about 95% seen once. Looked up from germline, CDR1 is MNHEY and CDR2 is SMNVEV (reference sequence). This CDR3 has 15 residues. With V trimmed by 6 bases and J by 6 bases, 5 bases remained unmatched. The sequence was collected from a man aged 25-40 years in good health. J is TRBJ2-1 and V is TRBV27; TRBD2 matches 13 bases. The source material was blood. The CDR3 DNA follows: TGTGCCAGCAGCAAACTAGCGGGGGGGCTCAATGAGCAGTTCTTC. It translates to CASSKLAGGLNEQFF.